A single sample gave rise to the 30 T cell receptor beta chains below, sequenced in a study of beta chain features in type 1 diabetes. Every isolated RNA sample was fully reverse transcribed, so sequencing captured expressed TCRB transcripts. TCRdb's copy holds only in-frame clones and misses some; the assay was immunoSEQ multiplex PCR. The sample carries some 900,000 clones, 15% to 20% recorded once. Source material: naive CD4+ T cells from blood. The origin of the receptors is a woman under 30 in good health.

The V call is TRBV20-1, the J call TRBJ2-3; a possible D gene is TRBD1 (5 bases). Trimming left V 4 bases short and J 4 bases short, with 6 bases between. Germline-derived CDR1 and CDR2 are DFQATT and SNEGSKA (reference sequence). The CDR3 loop spans 11 amino acids. CDR3 sequence: CSAIRADTQYF. CDR3 nucleotide sequence: TGCAGTGCTATCAGGGCAGATACGCAGTATTTT.

The V gene is TRBV12-1, the J gene TRBJ2-7; the table's D call, TRBD1, was not checked against the DNA. TRBV12-1 is deemed a pseudogene. CDR3 size: 14 residues. The DNA for the CDR3 is TGTGCCAGCAGCTTAAGACAGGTCGGCTACGAGCAGTACTTC. Encoded protein: CASSLRQVGYEQYF.

This clone has just a few counts. This chain uses TRBV9 with TRBJ2-5, with D maybe TRBD1 (6 bases). This CDR3 spans 14 amino acids. In germline, CDR1 is SGDLS, CDR2 YYNGEE. V was clipped by 8 bases and J by 7 bases, with 21 bases between them. CDR3 DNA: TGTGCCAGTGGTGGGGACAATTCAGGAGGGACCCAGTACTTC. The encoded protein is CASGGDNSGGTQYF.

The chain links TRBV18 to TRBJ2-7, with D unresolved. Germline CDR1 reads KGHSH; CDR2 reads LQKENI. The CDR3 consists of 16 residues. V lost 1 base to trimming and J lost 1 base, with 14 bases between them. The CDR3 protein is CASSPLARTVSYEQYF. CDR3 nucleotides: TGTGCCAGCTCACCACTTGCACGAACGGTATCCTACGAGCAGTACTTC.

V is TRBV6-5 and J is TRBJ1-5, with 8 nucleotides matching TRBD1. This CDR3 contains 15 residues. Trimming took 5 bases from V and 0 from J; bases not matched to a gene: 3. Germline CDR1 and CDR2: MNHEY and SVGAGI. The DNA for the CDR3 is TGTGCCAGCAGTACGACAGGGGTTAGCAATCAGCCCCAGCATTTT. It is translated as CASSTTGVSNQPQHF.

This clone was seen a handful of times. This chain links TRBV7-2 with TRBJ2-5; D unclear. Germline V CDR1 and CDR2: SGHTA, FQGNSA. The CDR3 runs to 11 residues. Trimming stripped 5 bases from V and 6 bases from J, with 7 bases between. CDR3 DNA: TGTGCCAGCAGCGTAGGACAGACCCAGTACTTC. Translation: CASSVGQTQYF.

With regard to this clone: At one end the junction does not follow the germline gene, possibly because of a read error. The chain employs TRBV7-3 and TRBJ2-1; 9 bases align to TRBD2. The CDR3 is made up of 18 amino acids. The V gene's germline CDR1 is SGHTA and CDR2 FQGTGA. CDR3 protein: CASSLAPFSSGSFNERFF. As DNA, the CDR3 is TGTGCCAGCAGCTTAGCCCCCTTTAGTAGCGGGAGCTTCAATGAGCGGTTCTTC. Full variable domain (missing parts from reference TRBV7-3 and TRBJ2-1): GAGVSQTPSNKVTEKGKYVELRCDPISGHTALYWYRQSLGQGPEFLIYFQGTGAADDSGLPNDRFFAVRPEGSVSTLKIQRTERGDSAVYLCASSLAPFSSGSFNERFFGPGTRLTVL.

The chain has TRBV4-3 and TRBJ2-3, with 9 nucleotides matching TRBD2. The CDR3 has 16 residues. Germline loops: CDR1 LGHNA, CDR2 YSLEER. The junction had 6 bases not matched to a gene; V was cut back by 0 bases and J by 5 bases. In nucleotides, the CDR3 is TGCGCCAGCAGCCAAGATAGCGGGAGTTCGAGAGATACGCAGTATTTT. The encoded protein is CASSQDSGSSRDTQYF.

V usage is TRBV7-2 and J usage is TRBJ2-2; D gene uncertain. This CDR3 has 13 amino acids. Germline CDR1 and CDR2: SGHTA and FQGNSA. With 4 bases removed from V and 5 bases from J, the gap between germline ends came to 8 bases. The DNA for the CDR3 is TGTGCCAGCAGCTCCACTCTAACCGGGGAGCTGTTTTTT. It is translated as CASSSTLTGELFF. Looking up the rest from reference TRBV7-2 and TRBJ2-2 gives the full variable domain: GAGVSQSPSNKVTEKGKDVELRCDPISGHTALYWYRQSLGQGLEFLIYFQGNSAPDKSGLPSDRFSAERTGGSVSTLTIQRTQQEDSAVYLCASSSTLTGELFFGEGSRLTVL.

This clone was seen a few times. This rearrangement joins TRBV7-8 to TRBJ2-5, with 7 bases matching TRBD2. CDR1 and CDR2 from the germline V gene are SGHVS and FQNEAQ. J was trimmed by 5 bases and V by 7 bases; bases with no gene match: 13. This CDR3 is 15 amino acids long. The CDR3 sequence: CASTTLNAGEETQYF. CDR3 DNA sequence: TGTGCCAGCACCACTTTAAACGCGGGAGAGGAGACCCAGTACTTC.

The V and J genes are TRBV10-3 and TRBJ2-5, with a possible D match to TRBD1 (7 bases). There are 15 residues in the CDR3. V was clipped by 6 bases and J by 5 bases, with 19 bases between them. The germline V gene has CDR1 ENHRY and CDR2 SYGVKD. CDR3 in DNA: TGTGCCATCAGCCCCCTTGGAGGGGGCGCGGAGACCCAGTACTTC. Translating it yields CAISPLGGGAETQYF.

V and J are TRBV5-6 and TRBJ2-3, with 11 bases matching TRBD2. This CDR3 region has 16 residues. Germline assignment: CDR1 SGHDT and CDR2 YYEEEE. Losses at the gene ends were 4 bases for V and 8 bases for J; bases not matched to a gene: 12. CDR3 protein: CASSGPGLAVLGTQYF. The DNA for the CDR3 is TGTGCCAGCAGCGGGCCGGGACTAGCGGTCTTGGGTACGCAGTATTTT.

V and J are TRBV19 and TRBJ1-5; the D gene is possibly TRBD1 (5 bases). The CDR3 is made up of 13 amino acids. The germline CDR1 and CDR2 sequences are LNHDA and SQIVND (reference sequence). Trimming took 5 bases from V and 2 from J, leaving 7 bases between them. This chain's CDR3 is CASSQGGNQPQHF. CDR3 DNA: TGTGCCAGTAGTCAGGGAGGCAATCAGCCCCAGCATTTT. The whole variable domain, filled in from reference TRBV19 and TRBJ1-5, reads DGGITQSPKYLFRKEGQNVTLSCEQNLNHDAMYWYRQDPGQGLRLIYYSQIVNDFQKGDIAEGYSVSREKKESFPLTVTSAQKNPTAFYLCASSQGGNQPQHFGDGTRLSIL.

A remark on this clone: Other DNA sequences in this sample translate to the same CDR3. V and J are TRBV7-9 and TRBJ2-5; D remains unclear. V dropped 1 base and J dropped 2 bases, with 5 bases sitting between them. CDR1 and CDR2 from the germline V gene are SEHNR and FQNEAQ (reference sequence). The CDR3 consists of 13 residues. The CDR3 DNA is TGTGCCAGCAGCTTAGACGGGCAAGAGACCCAGTACTTC. Residues: CASSLDGQETQYF.

This clone was found many times. V and J are TRBV2 and TRBJ1-1; D gene uncertain. The CDR3 length is 12 residues. The V end was cut by 8 bases, the J end by 0 bases, with 7 bases between. The V gene's germline CDR1 is SNHLY and CDR2 FYNNEI. The CDR3 DNA sequence: TGTGCCAGCGTCCGTTTGAACACTGAAGCTTTCTTT. Protein product: CASVRLNTEAFF.

This clone showed up just a few times. The chain joins TRBV20-1 to TRBJ2-3; D gene ambiguous. Germline V lookup: CDR1 DFQATT, CDR2 SNEGSKA (reference sequence). CDR3 length: 11 amino acids. V was pared by 4 bases and J by 11 bases, with 13 bases between. Written as DNA, the CDR3 is TGCAGTGCTACTGCTAGGATAGGGCAGTATTTT. Translation gives CSATARIGQYF.

The chain couples TRBV18 to TRBJ1-3, with no clear D. The length of the CDR3 is 16 residues. Trimming took 3 bases from V and 0 from J, leaving 12 bases between them. Germline loops: CDR1 KGHSH, CDR2 LQKENI. CDR3 region: CASSPPGDLSGNTIYF. The CDR3 coding sequence is TGTGCCAGCTCACCCCCCGGCGATCTCTCTGGAAACACCATATATTTT. Drawing the rest from reference TRBV18 and TRBJ1-3, the complete variable domain is NAGVMQNPRHLVRRRGQEARLRCSPMKGHSHVYWYRQLPEEGLKFMVYLQKENIIDESGMPKERFSAEFPKEGPSILRIQQVVRGDSAAYFCASSPPGDLSGNTIYFGEGSWLTVV.

The rearrangement uses TRBV20-1 and TRBJ2-1; D remains unclear. The CDR3 totals 11 residues. Trimming cost V 0 bases and J 12 bases, with 9 bases left between them. CDR1 is DFQATT, CDR2 SNEGSKA, per germline (reference sequence). CDR3 DNA sequence: TGCAGTGCTAGAGATCGGCACGGGCAGTTCTTC. This sequence encodes CSARDRHGQFF.

With regard to this clone: At one of its ends the junction is not consistent with the germline gene, which may arise from a read error. The chain combines TRBV7-9 with TRBJ2-3; unclear D gene. CDR1 SEHNR and CDR2 FQNEAQ come from the germline V gene (reference sequence). The CDR3 spans 13 residues. The CDR3 reads CASSLASTTQQLF. The CDR3 DNA sequence: TGTGCCAGCAGCTTAGCGTCTACAACCCAGCAATTATTT.

The chain employs TRBV28 and TRBJ2-3; D possibly uses TRBD1 or TRBD2 (6 bases each). The V end was cut by 4 bases, the J end by 3 bases, with 17 bases between. Germline V gene sequence: CDR1 MDHEN, CDR2 SYDVKM. The CDR3 totals 16 residues. The CDR3 DNA reads as TGTGCCAGCAGTTCCCAAAGAGGGGGGAGAACAGATACGCAGTATTTT. Translation: CASSSQRGGRTDTQYF.

CDR3 region: CASSSRWEANTDTQYF. The CDR3 DNA reads TGTGCCAGCAGCTCTCGTTGGGAGGCCAACACAGATACGCAGTATTTT. The chain has TRBV9 and TRBJ2-3; a possible D gene is TRBD2 (6 bases). The CDR3 is 16 amino acids. CDR1 and CDR2 from the germline V gene are SGDLS and YYNGEE. Trimming took 4 bases from V and 2 from J, leaving 17 bases between them.

This clone showed up just a few times. The chain employs TRBV2 and TRBJ2-1; the match to TRBD2 covers 7 bases. The CDR3 contains 13 residues. With 10 bases clipped from V and 7 bases from J, the junction kept 10 bases outside the gene matches. Germline lookup yields CDR1 SNHLY and CDR2 FYNNEI. For the CDR3, the DNA is TGTGCCACCAGGACTAGTCTGGGGAATGAGCAGTTCTTC. Its protein is CATRTSLGNEQFF.

The chain carries TRBV6-6 and TRBJ1-2; D is uncertain. The CDR3 covers 11 residues. V shed 7 bases and J shed 9 bases, with 12 bases lying between them. Germline lookup yields CDR1 MNHNY and CDR2 SVGAGI (reference sequence). In DNA form, the CDR3 reads TGTGCCAGCAAGAAAACCGGGCGCTACACCTTC. Translated: CASKKTGRYTF.

This clone was seen only a few times. The chain links TRBV25-1 to TRBJ1-4; no clear D. The length of the CDR3 is 11 residues. In germline, CDR1 is MGHDK, CDR2 SYGVNS. V dropped 5 bases and J dropped 6 bases, with 4 bases sitting between them. CDR3 residues: CASSRHEKLFF. CDR3 DNA sequence: TGTGCCAGCAGTCGACATGAAAAACTGTTTTTT.

This clone was detected a few times. The chain joins TRBV2 to TRBJ1-1, with D hard to call. Germline V gene data show CDR1 as SNHLY and CDR2 as FYNNEI. V lost 9 bases to trimming and J lost 1 base, with 15 bases between them. This CDR3 spans 14 amino acids. The DNA of the CDR3 is TGTGCCAGTCTCGTTTCACGGGAGAACACTGAAGCTTTCTTT. It specifies CASLVSRENTEAFF. The full variable domain, in which reference TRBV2 and TRBJ1-1 provide the parts outside the CDR3, is EPEVTQTPSHQVTQMGQEVILRCVPISNHLYFYWYRQILGQKVEFLVSFYNNEISEKSEIFDDQFSVERPDGSNFTLKIRSTKLEDSAMYFCASLVSRENTEAFFGQGTRLTVV.

This chain joins TRBV7-2 and TRBJ2-3; 7 nucleotides align to TRBD1. The junction had 10 bases not matched to a gene; V was cut back by 5 bases and J by 2 bases. Germline loops: CDR1 SGHTA, CDR2 FQGNSA. This CDR3 region has 16 residues. The CDR3 coding sequence is TGTGCCAGCAGCCGCCGGGACAGCACGTTCACAGATACGCAGTATTTT. This gives the protein CASSRRDSTFTDTQYF.

The chain uses TRBV7-2 and TRBJ2-7; 9 bases map to TRBD2. CDR1 is SGHTA, CDR2 FQGNSA, per germline. V lost 1 base, J lost 0 bases, and 13 bases stayed unmatched. This CDR3 is built from 19 residues. The CDR3 loop reads CASSLVALAGGRSSYEQYF. CDR3 nucleotide sequence: TGTGCCAGCAGCTTAGTGGCTTTGGCGGGAGGGCGAAGCTCCTACGAGCAGTACTTC.

CDR3 sequence: CATQDSFESGYTF. CDR3 sequence (DNA): TGCGCCACCCAGGACTCCTTTGAAAGTGGCTACACCTTC. The chain uses TRBV5-1 and TRBJ1-2; D gene unclear. CDR1 and CDR2 from the germline V gene are SGHRS and YFSETQ. The CDR3 covers 13 residues. V lost 9 bases and J 7 bases, leaving 19 bases between the germline ends.

This clone was seen more than once but under ten times. The chain recombines TRBV4-3 with TRBJ2-1; D is possibly TRBD2 (5 bases). Trimming took 11 bases from V and 7 from J, leaving 21 bases between them. The CDR3 contains 14 residues. Looked up from germline, CDR1 is LGHNA and CDR2 is YSLEER. CDR3 sequence (DNA): TGCGCCGGGCAACTAGATTCGCTACGAAATGAGCAGTTCTTC. Encoded protein: CAGQLDSLRNEQFF.

As for this clone: This sample also contains other DNA sequences that code for the same CDR3. The chain links TRBV18 to TRBJ2-2; D is tentatively TRBD1 or TRBD2 (5 bases each). CDR1 and CDR2 (germline): KGHSH, LQKENI. V gave up 2 bases and J gave up 8 bases, with 6 bases separating them. The CDR3 is 12 amino acids. Here the CDR3 DNA reads TGTGCCAGCTCACCAGGGACGGGGGAGCTGTTTTTT. This sequence encodes CASSPGTGELFF.